The 32 T cell receptor beta chains below were found in one sample sequenced in a study of blood T cell repertoires in COVID-19 (dated by TCRdb to the early 2020s). Receptor libraries were prepared by the immunoSEQ multiplex PCR assay. As stored in TCRdb, this immuneACCESS dataset retains in-frame rearrangements with V and J assigned. A fraction of the clones does not appear; measured against another copy, unresolved V genes explain less than half of the discrepancy, and the remainder lacks a known reason. Counted in this sample were around 130,000 clones; approximately 90% of them appeared once. Roughly 2.2% of the sample comes from the top ten. The source material was peripheral blood. The source of these receptors is a woman aged 45-60 years with acute or convalescent COVID-19.

V usage is TRBV18 and J usage is TRBJ1-5, with D maybe TRBD1 (6 bases). The CDR3 sequence is 13 residues long. The V end lost 5 bases, the J end lost 5 bases, and 10 bases lay between the germline ends. CDR1 KGHSH and CDR2 LQKENI come from the germline V gene. As DNA, the CDR3 is TGTGCCAGCTCAAGACAGGAGGATCAGCCCCAGCATTTT. The encoded protein is CASSRQEDQPQHF.

J is TRBJ2-7 and V is TRBV5-5; 8 positions agree with TRBD2. V lost 2 bases and J lost 4; bases outside the gene matches: 20. From germline, CDR1 is SGHKS and CDR2 YYEKEE (reference sequence). The CDR3 is made up of 19 amino acids. The CDR3 nucleotides read TGTGCCAGCAGCTTATACTTCCAAAGCGGACTAGCAGTTCCTTACGAGCAGTACTTC. It translates to CASSLYFQSGLAVPYEQYF. The whole variable domain, filled in from reference TRBV5-5 and TRBJ2-7, reads DAGVTQSPTHLIKTRGQQVTLRCSPISGHKSVSWYQQVLGQGPQFIFQYYEKEERGRGNFPDRFSARQFPNYSSELNVNALLLGDSALYLCASSLYFQSGLAVPYEQYFGPGTRLTVT.

The CDR3 protein is CASSLASSMVAGGRGEQYF. CDR3 bases: TGTGCCAGCAGTTTAGCCTCCTCCATGGTAGCGGGGGGCCGGGGGGAGCAGTACTTC. The chain links TRBV27 to TRBJ2-7; TRBD2 agrees at 10 bases. The CDR3 runs 19 residues. Germline loops: CDR1 MNHEY, CDR2 SMNVEV (reference sequence). V dropped 2 bases and J dropped 7; count of bases not matched to a gene: 20.

The chain combines TRBV7-9 with TRBJ2-1; 7 nucleotides align to TRBD1. The germline CDR1 and CDR2 sequences are SEHNR and FQNEAQ (reference sequence). The trim removed 4 bases at V and 4 bases at J, leaving 10 bases unmatched. The length of the CDR3 is 16 residues. The CDR3 DNA reads TGTGCCAGCAGCTACCCCGTAGGGGGCGGGTACAATGAGCAGTTCTTC. Its protein is CASSYPVGGGYNEQFF.

Written as DNA, the CDR3 is TGTGCCAGCAGCGCCCCGGGACAAAGCTCCTACGAGCAGTACTTC. It specifies CASSAPGQSSYEQYF. V is TRBV6-5 and J is TRBJ2-7, with TRBD1 as a possible D gene (6 bases). The CDR3 sequence is 15 residues long. Trimming removed 6 bases from V and 0 bases from J, with 15 bases in between. CDR1 MNHEY and CDR2 SVGAGI come from the germline V gene.

This clone was seen a handful of times. V is TRBV15 and J is TRBJ1-2; 11 bases are a match to TRBD1. The CDR3 extends over 15 amino acids. CDR1 and CDR2 (germline): LNHNV, YYDKDF (reference sequence). The V gene end was trimmed by 5 bases and the J gene end by 8 bases; junction bases not matched to a gene: 10. CDR3 loop: CATSRGQGVFLGYTF. The CDR3 DNA reads as TGTGCCACCAGCCGGGGACAGGGGGTCTTTCTGGGCTACACCTTC. Together with reference TRBV15 and TRBJ1-2, the CDR3 gives the full variable domain: DAMVIQNPRYQVTQFGKPVTLSCSQTLNHNVMYWYQQKSSQAPKLLFHYYDKDFNNEADTPDNFQSRRPNTSFCFLDIRSPGLGDTAMYLCATSRGQGVFLGYTFGSGTRLTVV.

This chain links TRBV11-3 with TRBJ1-2; 7 positions match TRBD1. The CDR3 extends over 15 amino acids. V trimming: 3 bases; J trimming: 2 bases; junction bases outside the gene matches: 6. Per germline, CDR1 SGHNT and CDR2 YENEEA. CDR3 bases: TGTGCCAGCAGCTTTTCACAGGGGCTAAACTATGGCTACACCTTC. As protein: CASSFSQGLNYGYTF.

This chain uses TRBV7-2 with TRBJ1-1; 8 bases match TRBD1. Germline V CDR1 and CDR2: SGHTA, FQGNSA. The trim removed 2 bases at V and 12 bases at J, leaving 8 bases unmatched. The CDR3 consists of 13 residues. The CDR3 loop reads CASSLQGAVGTFF. The CDR3 nucleotides read TGTGCCAGCAGCTTACAGGGGGCGGTTGGGACTTTCTTT.

The chain combines TRBV5-3 with TRBJ1-2, with D unresolved. TRBV5-3 is recorded as an ORF, its role being uncertain. The CDR3 length is 15 residues. Trimming took off 4 bases at V and 8 bases at J, with 21 bases between the two ends. The CDR3 region has the DNA TGTGCCAGAAGCGCAACTCCGGGGAGAGAGCGAGGCTACACCTTC. This translates into CARSATPGRERGYTF.

The gene calls are TRBV27 and TRBJ2-7; D might be TRBD2 (6 bases). The V gene lost 1 base and the J gene lost 0 bases, with 16 bases spanning the gap. CDR3 size: 17 residues. CDR1 is MNHEY and CDR2 is SMNVEV in the germline V gene (reference sequence). CDR3 nucleotides: TGTGCCAGCAGTTTATATTCCGGACTACCCGACTCCTACGAGCAGTACTTC. Translated, it gives CASSLYSGLPDSYEQYF.

V is TRBV29-1 and J is TRBJ1-1, with D possibly TRBD1 on 6 matching bases. This CDR3 spans 13 amino acids. Trimming took 3 bases from V and 1 from J, leaving 9 bases between them. The germline V gene encodes CDR1 SQVTM and CDR2 ANQGSEA. The CDR3 spells CSVDNRANTEAFF. CDR3 in DNA: TGCAGCGTTGATAACAGGGCGAACACTGAAGCTTTCTTT.

The CDR3 here is CASSLASGDSYEQYF. The CDR3 bases are TGTGCCAGCAGCTTAGCTAGCGGGGATTCCTACGAGCAGTACTTC. The chain has TRBV7-2 and TRBJ2-7, with 8 bases lining up with TRBD2. The J segment lost 1 base and the V segment lost 0 bases, leaving 2 bases of the junction unmatched. Germline lookup yields CDR1 SGHTA and CDR2 FQGNSA. This CDR3 has 15 residues.

The rearrangement uses TRBV7-2 and TRBJ1-2; TRBD1 agrees at 8 bases. Germline loops: CDR1 SGHTA, CDR2 FQGNSA. CDR3 length equals 16 residues. Trimming removed 3 bases from V and 2 bases from J; junction bases left unmatched: 8. The CDR3 DNA is TGTGCCAGCAGCTTTTCTCTGGGACAGGCAAACTATGGCTACACCTTC. It translates to CASSFSLGQANYGYTF.

V usage is TRBV6-5 and J usage is TRBJ1-1; D remains ambiguous. The CDR3 extends over 15 amino acids. Between the trimmed V and J ends, which lost 0 bases and 1 base, there was a span of 9 bases. CDR1 MNHEY and CDR2 SVGAGI come from the germline V gene. DNA for the CDR3: TGTGCCAGCAGTTACTCGATCTCGGGGAACACTGAAGCTTTCTTT. Protein product: CASSYSISGNTEAFF.

V usage is TRBV4-3 and J usage is TRBJ2-7; 9 bases map to TRBD2. Unmatched junction bases numbered 0, after V lost 3 bases and J lost 0 bases. This CDR3 is 14 amino acids long. The germline V gene encodes CDR1 LGHNA and CDR2 YSLEER. As DNA, the CDR3 is TGCGCCAGCAGCCAGACTAGCGGCTCCTACGAGCAGTACTTC. Protein: CASSQTSGSYEQYF.

The V and J genes are TRBV12-3 or TRBV12-4 and TRBJ1-1; maybe TRBD1 (6 bases). The V and J ends lost 4 bases and 2 bases respectively, with 8 bases between them. The CDR3 loop spans 13 amino acids. The chain's CDR3 is CASSYRENTEAFF. CDR3 nucleotide sequence: TGTGCCAGCAGTTACAGGGAAAACACTGAAGCTTTCTTT.

The chain joins TRBV10-2 to TRBJ2-5, with 7 bases lining up with TRBD2. This CDR3 has 13 amino acids. The germline gives CDR1 WSHSY, CDR2 SAAADI. Trimming took 6 bases from V and 5 from J; bases not matched to a gene: 6. The CDR3 DNA is TGCGCCAGCAGCCGGGGGGTTCAGGAGACCCAGTACTTC. Amino acids: CASSRGVQETQYF.

CDR3 region: CASIRRLASPYEQYF. For the CDR3, the DNA is TGTGCCAGCATCCGTAGACTAGCGTCCCCCTACGAGCAGTACTTC. The chain recombines TRBV3-1 (or the pseudogene TRBV3-2) with TRBJ2-7; 8 nucleotides agree with TRBD2. The junction had 10 bases not matched to a gene; V was cut back by 7 bases and J by 2 bases. Germline V CDR1 and CDR2: LGHDT, YNNKEL (reference sequence). CDR3 length: 15 residues.

In its sample, this clone was seen a few times. Other DNA sequences in this sample translate to the same CDR3. The V gene is TRBV27, the J gene TRBJ2-7; 7 positions agree with TRBD1. V lost 3 bases and J lost 1; bases outside the gene matches: 0. The CDR3 runs to 13 residues. Germline values: CDR1 MNHEY, CDR2 SMNVEV (reference sequence). CDR3 loop: CASSLGQSYEQYF. The CDR3 DNA follows: TGTGCCAGCAGTTTGGGACAGTCCTACGAGCAGTACTTC.

The chain recombines TRBV3-1 (or the pseudogene TRBV3-2) with TRBJ2-3; 8 bases are a match to TRBD2. The CDR3 is 17 amino acids. Per germline, CDR1 LGHDT and CDR2 YNNKEL (reference sequence). Trimming removed 2 bases from V and 6 bases from J; junction bases left unmatched: 13. The CDR3, as DNA: TGTGCCAGCAGCCAATTGTTTAGCGGGATATCCACCGATACGCAGTATTTT. Its translation is CASSQLFSGISTDTQYF.

In DNA form, the CDR3 reads TGTGCCTGGAGTGTACAGGCCAGGGTTGAAAAACTGTTTTTT. It codes for CAWSVQARVEKLFF. This chain links TRBV30 with TRBJ1-4; maybe TRBD1 (5 bases). The CDR3 is made up of 14 amino acids. CDR1 and CDR2 from the germline V gene are GTSNPN and SVGIG (reference sequence). V shed 0 bases and J shed 7 bases, with 12 bases lying between them. The whole variable domain, remainder taken from reference TRBV30 and TRBJ1-4, is SQTIHQWPATLVQPVGSPLSLECTVEGTSNPNLYWYRQAAGRGLQLLFYSVGIGQISSEVPQNLSASRPQDRQFILSSKKLLLSDSGFYLCAWSVQARVEKLFFGSGTQLSVL.

The chain recombines TRBV4-2 with TRBJ1-2; 9 bases are a match to TRBD1. Germline V gene data show CDR1 as LGHNA and CDR2 as YNFKEQ. With V trimmed by 4 bases and J by 1 base, 10 bases remained unmatched. CDR3 length: 17 amino acids. This chain's CDR3 is CASSLGPGQGGNYGYTF. The CDR3 DNA sequence: TGTGCCAGCAGCCTGGGCCCGGGACAGGGAGGTAACTATGGCTACACCTTC.

This rearrangement joins TRBV6-5 to TRBJ1-2; D may be TRBD1 (5 bases). V was trimmed by 6 bases and J by 8 bases, leaving 22 bases between them. The CDR3 totals 15 residues. CDR1 is MNHEY and CDR2 is SVGAGI in the germline V gene. Written as DNA, the CDR3 is TGTGCCAGCAGGGAGCTTGGAGGGGAGGTGAGGGGCTACACCTTC. Translated, it gives CASRELGGEVRGYTF.

The chain is built from TRBV6-5 and TRBJ1-2, with 12 bases that match TRBD1. V was pared by 7 bases and J by 6 bases, with 9 bases of the junction left unmatched. The CDR3 is 15 residues long. CDR1 is MNHEY and CDR2 is SVGAGI in the germline V gene. The CDR3 region has the DNA TGTGCCAGCACCAATGGGGACAGGGGGCGCCATGGCTACACCTTC. Encoded protein: CASTNGDRGRHGYTF.

This sequence joins TRBV7-9 and TRBJ1-5; 7 bases line up with TRBD1. This CDR3 is built from 16 residues. Germline V gene sequence: CDR1 SEHNR, CDR2 FQNEAQ (reference sequence). V gave up 4 bases and J gave up 0 bases; unmatched junction bases: 6. CDR3 loop: CASSSNRGSSNQPQHF. CDR3 sequence (DNA): TGTGCCAGCAGCTCGAACAGGGGCTCTAGCAATCAGCCCCAGCATTTT.

The chain recombines TRBV10-3 with TRBJ1-1, with D perhaps matching TRBD1 (5 bases). The V gene's germline CDR1 is ENHRY and CDR2 SYGVKD. This CDR3 is built from 14 residues. V lost 4 bases, J lost 3 bases, and 12 bases lay in between. The CDR3 coding sequence is TGTGCCATCAGTGTGGGAGGGGTGGACACTGAAGCTTTCTTT. Protein product: CAISVGGVDTEAFF.

This rearrangement joins TRBV5-4 to TRBJ2-4, with 12 bases fitting TRBD1. This CDR3 is 17 amino acids long. Germline trimming cut 4 bases from V and 3 bases from J; bases unmatched to any gene: 8. The V gene's germline CDR1 is SGHNT and CDR2 YYREEE (reference sequence). This CDR3 is CASSVGQGAFGKNIQYF. In nucleotides, the CDR3 is TGTGCCAGCAGCGTGGGACAGGGGGCTTTCGGCAAAAACATTCAGTACTTC.

This clone has only a few counts. The V gene is TRBV11-2, the J gene TRBJ2-7, with 7 nucleotides matching TRBD2. CDR1 and CDR2 (germline): SGHAT, FQNNGV. V lost 8 bases to trimming and J lost 5 bases; unmatched junction nucleotides: 15. The CDR3 runs to 15 residues. In DNA, the CDR3 is TGTGCCAGCGGATTCTGGGGGGGATCGGGACACGAGCAGTACTTC. Amino acids: CASGFWGGSGHEQYF.

The gene calls are TRBV6-5 and TRBJ2-7; 7 nucleotides agree with TRBD1. CDR1 and CDR2 (germline): MNHEY, SVGAGI. J lost 2 bases, V lost 6 bases, and 4 bases had no gene match. This CDR3 has 13 amino acids. The chain's CDR3 is CASRRGQAYEQYF. CDR3 nucleotides: TGTGCCAGCAGACGAGGACAGGCCTACGAGCAGTACTTC.

The rearrangement joins TRBV19 to TRBJ2-5; TRBD2 matches at 7 bases. CDR1 and CDR2 (germline): LNHDA, SQIVND (reference sequence). This CDR3 contains 18 residues. V shed 5 bases and J 1 base; nucleotides not matched to a gene: 16. CDR3 in amino acids: CASSPDGTSDRTQETQYF. The CDR3 bases are TGTGCCAGTAGTCCTGACGGTACTAGCGATCGTACCCAAGAGACCCAGTACTTC.

A remark on this clone: The junction differs from germline at one of its ends, possibly a read error. V and J are TRBV7-2 and TRBJ2-7, with TRBD2 matching over 9 bases. CDR3 size: 13 residues. The germline V gene has CDR1 SGHTA and CDR2 FQGNSA. The CDR3 DNA follows: TGTGCCAGCAGTTTAGCGGGAGTGGGGGAGCAGTACTTC. Translating gives CASSLAGVGEQYF. The whole variable domain, remainder taken from reference TRBV7-2 and TRBJ2-7, is GAGVSQSPSNKVTEKGKDVELRCDPISGHTALYWYRQSLGQGLEFLIYFQGNSAPDKSGLPSDRFSAERTGGSVSTLTIQRTQQEDSAVYLCASSLAGVGEQYFGPGTRLTVT.

DNA of the CDR3: TGCGCCAGCAGTCGGGGGACAGCTGGAAACACCATATATTTT. It encodes CASSRGTAGNTIYF. This chain joins TRBV5-1 and TRBJ1-3; TRBD1 agrees at 7 bases. From germline, CDR1 is SGHRS and CDR2 YFSETQ. This CDR3 is built from 14 residues. V shed 5 bases, J shed 2 bases, and the junction held 4 bases outside the gene matches.